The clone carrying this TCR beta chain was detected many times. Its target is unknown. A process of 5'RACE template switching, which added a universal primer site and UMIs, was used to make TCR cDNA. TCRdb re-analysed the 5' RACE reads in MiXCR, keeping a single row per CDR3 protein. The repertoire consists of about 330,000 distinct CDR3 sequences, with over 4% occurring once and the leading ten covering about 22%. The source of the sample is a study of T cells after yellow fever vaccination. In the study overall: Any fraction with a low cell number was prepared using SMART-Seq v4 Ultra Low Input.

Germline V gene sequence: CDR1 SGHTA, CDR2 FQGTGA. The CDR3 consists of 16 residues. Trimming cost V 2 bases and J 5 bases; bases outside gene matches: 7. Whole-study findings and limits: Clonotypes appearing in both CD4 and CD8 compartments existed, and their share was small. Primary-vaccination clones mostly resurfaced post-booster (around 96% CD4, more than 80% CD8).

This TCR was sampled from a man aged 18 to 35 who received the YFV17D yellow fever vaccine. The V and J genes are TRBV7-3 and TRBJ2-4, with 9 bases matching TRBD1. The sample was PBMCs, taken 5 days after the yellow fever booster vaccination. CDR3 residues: CASSLPTGGGQNIQYF. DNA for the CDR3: TGTGCCAGCAGCTTACCCACAGGGGGCGGGCAAAACATTCAGTACTTC.